This T cell receptor beta chain is from a study of cytomegalovirus exposure and HLA in healthy donors. Notes on the study in general: V segments that were indistinguishable, TRBV6-2 and TRBV6-3 among them, were omitted from analysis. Among the CMV-associated chains, three were confirmed in vitro as specific for CMV antigens. Apart from CMV serostatus, no immune exposure information was available.

The PCR had 60 Vbeta and 13 Jbeta primers. Measured with immunoSEQ multiplex PCR; TCRdb has only the in-frame clones, and not every one. The sample has about 170,000 clones; approximately 84% are singletons. A single count supports this clone. Its target is not known. V shed 5 bases and J shed 1 base, with 15 bases lying between them. The CDR3 is made up of 16 amino acids. Germline-derived CDR1 and CDR2 are SGHAT and FQNNGV. The sequencing input was PBMCs. This TCR derives from a woman between 45 and 60 years old in good health and CMV-seropositive. The rearrangement uses TRBV11-2 and TRBJ1-5; tentative D call: TRBD1 (5 bases). This chain's CDR3 is CASSPGLLRSNQPQHF. The DNA for the CDR3 is TGTGCCAGCAGCCCGGGACTTCTACGGAGCAATCAGCCCCAGCATTTT.